This TCR beta chain was identified in a study of blood T cell repertoires in COVID-19. Trimming cost V 2 bases and J 4 bases, with 14 bases left between them. Germline V gene lookup returns CDR1 MNHNY and CDR2 SVGAGI (reference sequence). This CDR3 comprises 15 residues. Repertoires were generated with immunoSEQ multiplex PCR, while TCRdb's copy carries only in-frame clones and drops some. This sample has about 170,000 clones, with roughly 93% found just once. Sequencing input: peripheral blood. This clonotype was sampled from a man aged 18 to 29 with COVID-19, enrolled during active disease. The V gene is TRBV6-6, the J gene TRBJ1-1, with TRBD1 as a possible D gene (5 bases). The CDR3 nucleotides read TGTGCCAGCAGTTACATGCGGGGGAGTGGCACTGAAGCTTTCTTT. Its protein is CASSYMRGSGTEAFF.